This TCR beta chain appears in the sequencing data of a study of blood T cell repertoires in COVID-19. Study details: The cDNA or gDNA used as material had been derived from T cells, B-cell-depleted T cells, or PBMCs.

Profiled with immunoSEQ multiplex PCR; TCRdb holds only in-frame clones, not every one. The sample contains about 210,000 clones, more than 80% of which appear only once. Resolution of symptoms, clearance, or two negative PCRs was present in recovered Cohort 3 donors. Material for sequencing was PBMCs or T cells enriched from blood (not recorded which). This receptor was identified in a woman between 18 and 30 years old who had recovered from COVID-19.

The CDR3 is CASSGGNEQYF. DNA for the CDR3: TGCGCCAGCAGTGGCGGGAACGAGCAGTACTTC. The chain recombines TRBV10-2 with TRBJ2-7; TRBD2 might be the D (6 bases). CDR1 and CDR2 from the germline V gene are WSHSY and SAAADI. The CDR3 spans 11 residues. V dropped 4 bases and J dropped 5 bases, with 6 bases sitting between them.